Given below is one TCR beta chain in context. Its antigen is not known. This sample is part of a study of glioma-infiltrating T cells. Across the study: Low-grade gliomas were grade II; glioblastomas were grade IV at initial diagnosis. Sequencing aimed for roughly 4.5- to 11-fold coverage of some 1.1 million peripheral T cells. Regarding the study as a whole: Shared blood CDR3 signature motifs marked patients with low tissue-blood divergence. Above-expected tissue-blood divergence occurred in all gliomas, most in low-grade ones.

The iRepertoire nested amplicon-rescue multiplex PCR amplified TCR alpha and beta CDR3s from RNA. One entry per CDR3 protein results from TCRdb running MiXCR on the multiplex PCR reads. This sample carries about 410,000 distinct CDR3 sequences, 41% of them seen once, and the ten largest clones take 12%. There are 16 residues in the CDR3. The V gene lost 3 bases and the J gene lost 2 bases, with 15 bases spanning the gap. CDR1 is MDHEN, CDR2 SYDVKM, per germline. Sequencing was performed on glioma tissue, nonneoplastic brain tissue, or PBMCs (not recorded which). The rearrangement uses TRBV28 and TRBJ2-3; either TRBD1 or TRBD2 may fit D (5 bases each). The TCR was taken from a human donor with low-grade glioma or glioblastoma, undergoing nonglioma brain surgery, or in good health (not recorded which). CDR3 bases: TGTGCCAGCAGTTTTGGGACCACAGCTTACACAGATACGCAGTATTTT. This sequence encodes CASSFGTTAYTDTQYF. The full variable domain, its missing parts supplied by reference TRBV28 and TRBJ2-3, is DVKVTQSSRYLVKRTGEKVFLECVQDMDHENMFWYRQDPGLGLRLIYFSYDVKMKEKGDIPEGYSVSREKKERFSLILESASTNQTSMYLCASSFGTTAYTDTQYFGPGTRLTVL.